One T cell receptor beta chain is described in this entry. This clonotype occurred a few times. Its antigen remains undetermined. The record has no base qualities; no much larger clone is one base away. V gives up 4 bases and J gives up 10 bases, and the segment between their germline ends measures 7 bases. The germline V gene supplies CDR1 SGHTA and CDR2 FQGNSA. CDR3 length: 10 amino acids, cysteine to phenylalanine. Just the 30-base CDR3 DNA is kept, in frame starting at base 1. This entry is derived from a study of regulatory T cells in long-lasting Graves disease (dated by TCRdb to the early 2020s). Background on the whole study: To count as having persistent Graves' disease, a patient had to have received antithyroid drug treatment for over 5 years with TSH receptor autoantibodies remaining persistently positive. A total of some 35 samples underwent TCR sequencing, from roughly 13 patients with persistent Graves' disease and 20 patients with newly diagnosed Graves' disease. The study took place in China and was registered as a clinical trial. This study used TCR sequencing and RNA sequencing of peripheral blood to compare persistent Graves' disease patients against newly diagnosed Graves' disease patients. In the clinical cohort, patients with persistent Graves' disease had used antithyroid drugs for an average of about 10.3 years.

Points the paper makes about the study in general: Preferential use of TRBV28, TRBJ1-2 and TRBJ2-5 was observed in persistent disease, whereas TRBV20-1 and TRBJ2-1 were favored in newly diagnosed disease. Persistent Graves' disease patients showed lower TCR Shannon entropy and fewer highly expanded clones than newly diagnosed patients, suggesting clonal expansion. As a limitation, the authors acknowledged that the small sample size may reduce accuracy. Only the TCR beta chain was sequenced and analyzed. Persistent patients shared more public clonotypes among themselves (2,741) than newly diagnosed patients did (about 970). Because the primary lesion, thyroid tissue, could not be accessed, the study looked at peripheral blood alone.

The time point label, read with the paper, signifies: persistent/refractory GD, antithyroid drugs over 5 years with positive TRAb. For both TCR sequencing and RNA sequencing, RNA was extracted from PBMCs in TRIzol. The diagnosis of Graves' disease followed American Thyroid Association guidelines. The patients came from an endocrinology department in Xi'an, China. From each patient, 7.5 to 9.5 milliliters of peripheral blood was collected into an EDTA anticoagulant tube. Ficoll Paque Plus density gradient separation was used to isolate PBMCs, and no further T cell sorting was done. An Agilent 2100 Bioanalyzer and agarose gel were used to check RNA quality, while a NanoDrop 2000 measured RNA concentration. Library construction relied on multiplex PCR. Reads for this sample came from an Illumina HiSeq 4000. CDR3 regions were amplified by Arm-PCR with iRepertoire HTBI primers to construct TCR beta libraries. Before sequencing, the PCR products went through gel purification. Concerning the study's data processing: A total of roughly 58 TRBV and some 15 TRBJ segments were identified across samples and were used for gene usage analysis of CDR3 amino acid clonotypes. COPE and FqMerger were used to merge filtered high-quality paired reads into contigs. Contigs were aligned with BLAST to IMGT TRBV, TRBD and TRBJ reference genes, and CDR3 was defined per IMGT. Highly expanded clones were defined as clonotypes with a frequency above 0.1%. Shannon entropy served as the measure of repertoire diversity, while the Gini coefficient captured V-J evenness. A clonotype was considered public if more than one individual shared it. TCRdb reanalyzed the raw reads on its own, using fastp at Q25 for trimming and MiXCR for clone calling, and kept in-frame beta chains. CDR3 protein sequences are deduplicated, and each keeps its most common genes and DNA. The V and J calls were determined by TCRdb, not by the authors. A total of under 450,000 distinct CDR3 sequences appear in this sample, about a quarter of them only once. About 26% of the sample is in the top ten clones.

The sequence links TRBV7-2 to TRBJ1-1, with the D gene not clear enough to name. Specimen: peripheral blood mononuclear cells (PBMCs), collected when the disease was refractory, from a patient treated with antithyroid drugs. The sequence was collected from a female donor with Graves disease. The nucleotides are TGTGCCAGCAGCTCCCGCGCAGCTTTCTTT. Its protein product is CASSSRAAFF. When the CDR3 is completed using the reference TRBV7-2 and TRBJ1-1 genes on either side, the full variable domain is GAGVSQSPSNKVTEKGKDVELRCDPISGHTALYWYRQSLGQGLEFLIYFQGNSAPDKSGLPSDRFSAERTGGSVSTLTIQRTQQEDSAVYLCASSSRAAFFGQGTRLTVV.